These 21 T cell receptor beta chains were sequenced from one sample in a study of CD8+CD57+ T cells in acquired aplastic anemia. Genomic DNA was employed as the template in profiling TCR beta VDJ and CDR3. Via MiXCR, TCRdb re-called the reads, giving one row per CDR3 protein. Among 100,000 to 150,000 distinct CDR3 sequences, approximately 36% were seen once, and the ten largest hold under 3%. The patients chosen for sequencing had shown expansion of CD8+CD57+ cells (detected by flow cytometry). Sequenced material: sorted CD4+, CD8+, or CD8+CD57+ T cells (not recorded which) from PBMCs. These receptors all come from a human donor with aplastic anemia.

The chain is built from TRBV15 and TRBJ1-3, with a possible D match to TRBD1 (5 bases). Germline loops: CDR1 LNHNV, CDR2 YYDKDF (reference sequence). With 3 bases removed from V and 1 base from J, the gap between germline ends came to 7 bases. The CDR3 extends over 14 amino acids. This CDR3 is CATSSGGSGNTIYF. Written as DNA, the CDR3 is TGTGCCACCAGCAGTGGGGGATCTGGAAACACCATATATTTT. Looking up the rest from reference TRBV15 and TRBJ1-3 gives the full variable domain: DAMVIQNPRYQVTQFGKPVTLSCSQTLNHNVMYWYQQKSSQAPKLLFHYYDKDFNNEADTPDNFQSRRPNTSFCFLDIRSPGLGDTAMYLCATSSGGSGNTIYFGEGSWLTVV.

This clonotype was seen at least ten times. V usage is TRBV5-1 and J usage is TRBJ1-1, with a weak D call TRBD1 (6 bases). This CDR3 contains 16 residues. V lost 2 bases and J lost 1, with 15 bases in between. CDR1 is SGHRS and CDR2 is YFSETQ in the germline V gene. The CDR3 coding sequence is TGCGCCAGCAGCTTACTACAGGGTGGCCGGAACACTGAAGCTTTCTTT. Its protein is CASSLLQGGRNTEAFF. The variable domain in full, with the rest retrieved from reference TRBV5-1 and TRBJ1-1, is KAGVTQTPRYLIKTRGQQVTLSCSPISGHRSVSWYQQTPGQGLQFLFEYFSETQRNKGNFPGRFSGRQFSNSRSEMNVSTLELGDSALYLCASSLLQGGRNTEAFFGQGTRLTVV.

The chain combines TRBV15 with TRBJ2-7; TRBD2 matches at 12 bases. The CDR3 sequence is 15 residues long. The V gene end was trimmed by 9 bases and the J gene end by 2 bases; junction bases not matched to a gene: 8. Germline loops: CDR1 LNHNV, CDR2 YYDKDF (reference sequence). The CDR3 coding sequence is TGTGCCACACTAGCGGGAGGTTTCACCGCCTACGAGCAGTACTTC. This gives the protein CATLAGGFTAYEQYF.

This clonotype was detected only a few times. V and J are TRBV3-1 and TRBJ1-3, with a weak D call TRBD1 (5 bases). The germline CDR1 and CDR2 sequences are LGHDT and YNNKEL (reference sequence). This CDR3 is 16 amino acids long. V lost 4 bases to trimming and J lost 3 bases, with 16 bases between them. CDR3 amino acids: CASSPSGGLVGNTIYF. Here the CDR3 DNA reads TGTGCCAGCAGCCCATCCGGGGGACTGGTTGGAAACACCATATATTTT.

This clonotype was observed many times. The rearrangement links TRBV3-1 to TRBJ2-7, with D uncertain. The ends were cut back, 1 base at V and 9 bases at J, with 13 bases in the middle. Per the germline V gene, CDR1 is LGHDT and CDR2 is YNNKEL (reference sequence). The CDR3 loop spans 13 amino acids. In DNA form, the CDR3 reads TGTGCCAGCAGCCAAGCGTCGGACGTTCCGCAGTACTTC. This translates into CASSQASDVPQYF.

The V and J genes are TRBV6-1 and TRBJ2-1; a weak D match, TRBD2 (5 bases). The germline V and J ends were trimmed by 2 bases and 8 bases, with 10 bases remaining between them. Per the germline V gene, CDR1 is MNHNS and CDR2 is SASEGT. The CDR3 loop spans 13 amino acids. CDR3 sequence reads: CASSELAGYEQFF. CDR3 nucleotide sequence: TGTGCCAGCAGTGAACTAGCCGGGTATGAGCAGTTCTTC.

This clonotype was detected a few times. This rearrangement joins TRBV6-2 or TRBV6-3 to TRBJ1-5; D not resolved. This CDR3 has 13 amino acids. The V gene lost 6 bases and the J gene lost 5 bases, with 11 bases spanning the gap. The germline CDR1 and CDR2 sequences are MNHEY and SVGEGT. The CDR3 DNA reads TGTGCCAGCAGCCCTAAGACGTATCAGCCCCAGCATTTT. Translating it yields CASSPKTYQPQHF.

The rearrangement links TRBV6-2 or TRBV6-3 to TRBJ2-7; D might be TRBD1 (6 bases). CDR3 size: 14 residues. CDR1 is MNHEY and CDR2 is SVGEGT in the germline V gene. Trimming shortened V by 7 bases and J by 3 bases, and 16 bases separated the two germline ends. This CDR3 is CASKSLEGVYEQYV. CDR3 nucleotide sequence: TGTGCCAGCAAAAGCCTTGAGGGGGTCTACGAGCAGTACGTC.

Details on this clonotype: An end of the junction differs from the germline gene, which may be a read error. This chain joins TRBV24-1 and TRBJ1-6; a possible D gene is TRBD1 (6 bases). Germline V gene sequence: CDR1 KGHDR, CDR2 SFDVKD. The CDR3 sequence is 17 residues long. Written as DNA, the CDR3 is TGTGCCACCAGTGATTTGCAAGGGGGGTCCTACAATTCACCCCTCCACTTT. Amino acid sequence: CATSDLQGGSYNSPLHF.

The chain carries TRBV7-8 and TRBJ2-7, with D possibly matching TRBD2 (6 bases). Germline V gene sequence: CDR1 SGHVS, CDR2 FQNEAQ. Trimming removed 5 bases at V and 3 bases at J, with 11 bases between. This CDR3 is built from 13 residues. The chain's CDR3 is CASSPMGGYEQYF. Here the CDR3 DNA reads TGTGCCAGCAGCCCCATGGGGGGCTACGAGCAGTACTTC.

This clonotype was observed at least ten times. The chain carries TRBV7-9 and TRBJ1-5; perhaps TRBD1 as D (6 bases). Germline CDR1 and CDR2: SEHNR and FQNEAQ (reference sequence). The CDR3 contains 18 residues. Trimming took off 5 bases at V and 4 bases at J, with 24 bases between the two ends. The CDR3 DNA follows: TGTGCCAGCAGCAAGCAGAACTTAGGACAGTTAGATAATCAGCCCCAGCATTTT. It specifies CASSKQNLGQLDNQPQHF.

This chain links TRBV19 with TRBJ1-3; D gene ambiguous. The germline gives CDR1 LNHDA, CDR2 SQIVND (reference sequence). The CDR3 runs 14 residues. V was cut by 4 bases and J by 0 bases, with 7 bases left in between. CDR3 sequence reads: CASSRADSGNTIYF. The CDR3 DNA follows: TGTGCCAGTAGTAGGGCCGACTCTGGAAACACCATATATTTT.

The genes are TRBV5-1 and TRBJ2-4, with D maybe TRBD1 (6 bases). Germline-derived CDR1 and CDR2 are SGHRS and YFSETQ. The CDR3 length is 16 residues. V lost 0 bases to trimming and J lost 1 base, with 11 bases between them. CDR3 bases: TGCGCCAGCAGCTTGGATGGGGGCTCTGCCAAAAACATTCAGTACTTC. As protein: CASSLDGGSAKNIQYF.

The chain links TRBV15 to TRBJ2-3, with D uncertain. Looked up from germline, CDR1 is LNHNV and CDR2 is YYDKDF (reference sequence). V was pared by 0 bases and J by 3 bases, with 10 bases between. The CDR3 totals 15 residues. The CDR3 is CATSRDNKGTDTQYF. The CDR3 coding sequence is TGTGCCACCAGCAGAGATAATAAAGGGACAGATACGCAGTATTTT.

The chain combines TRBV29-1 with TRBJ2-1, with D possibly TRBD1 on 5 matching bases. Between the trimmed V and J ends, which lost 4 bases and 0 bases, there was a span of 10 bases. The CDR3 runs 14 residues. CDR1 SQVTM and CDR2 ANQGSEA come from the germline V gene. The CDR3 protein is CSVVRGFSYNEQFF. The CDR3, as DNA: TGCAGCGTTGTAAGGGGATTCTCCTACAATGAGCAGTTCTTC.

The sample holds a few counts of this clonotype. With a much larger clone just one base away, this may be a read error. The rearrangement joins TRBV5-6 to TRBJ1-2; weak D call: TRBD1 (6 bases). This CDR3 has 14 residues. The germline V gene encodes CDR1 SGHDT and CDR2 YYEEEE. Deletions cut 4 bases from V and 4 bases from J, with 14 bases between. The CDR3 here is CASSVDTGRYGYTF. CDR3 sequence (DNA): TGTGCCAGCAGCGTCGACACAGGGCGCTATGGCTACACCTTC.

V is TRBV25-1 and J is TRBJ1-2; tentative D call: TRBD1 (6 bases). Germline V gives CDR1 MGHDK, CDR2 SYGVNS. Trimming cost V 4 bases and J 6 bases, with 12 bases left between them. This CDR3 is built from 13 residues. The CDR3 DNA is TGTGCCAGCAGTGCAGCGACAGGAGATGGCTACACCTTC. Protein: CASSAATGDGYTF.

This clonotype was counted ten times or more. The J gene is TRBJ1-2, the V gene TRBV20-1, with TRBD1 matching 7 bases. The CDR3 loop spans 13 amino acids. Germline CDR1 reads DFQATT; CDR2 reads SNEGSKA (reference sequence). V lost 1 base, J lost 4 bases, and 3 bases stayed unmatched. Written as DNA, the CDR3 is TGCAGTGCTAGAGGCGGGACAGTCTATGGCTACACCTTC. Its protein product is CSARGGTVYGYTF.

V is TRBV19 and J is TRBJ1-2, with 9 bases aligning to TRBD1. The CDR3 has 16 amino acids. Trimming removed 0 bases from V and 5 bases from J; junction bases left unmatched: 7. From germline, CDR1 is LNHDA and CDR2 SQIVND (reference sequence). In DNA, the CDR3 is TGTGCCAGTAGTATAGAGATGGGACAGGGCGCTTATGGCTACACCTTC. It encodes CASSIEMGQGAYGYTF.

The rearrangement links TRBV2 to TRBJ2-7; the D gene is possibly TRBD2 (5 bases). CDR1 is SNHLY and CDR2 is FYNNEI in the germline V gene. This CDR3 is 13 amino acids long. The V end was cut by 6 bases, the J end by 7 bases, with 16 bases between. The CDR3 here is CASSVAPTGEQYF. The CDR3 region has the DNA TGTGCCAGCAGCGTAGCCCCAACGGGAGAGCAGTACTTC.

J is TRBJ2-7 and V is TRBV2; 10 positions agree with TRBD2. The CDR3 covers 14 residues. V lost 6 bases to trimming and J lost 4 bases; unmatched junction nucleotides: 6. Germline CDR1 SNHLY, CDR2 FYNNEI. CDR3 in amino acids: CASRFTSGEYEQYV. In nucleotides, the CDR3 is TGTGCCAGCAGGTTCACTAGCGGGGAGTACGAGCAGTACGTC.